The next 9 T cell receptor beta chains were all read from a single sample in a study of neurological immune-mediated disorders. TCRdb used MiXCR to reprocess the 5' RACE reads, holding one entry per CDR3 protein. The table has 25,000 to 30,000 distinct CDR3 sequences, roughly a sixth seen once; the top ten hold around 5%. Time point here: technical triplicate 3. The sequenced sample was CD4+ T cells from blood. The receptors originated from a female donor with HTLV-1-associated myelopathy (HAM/TSP).

This clonotype was counted many times. It is unclear where the CDR3 begins or ends on the DNA, so no DNA is shown, and the CDR3 is as TCRdb lists it. The V call is TRBV20-1, the J call TRBJ2-1; the table's D call, TRBD2, has no DNA check behind it. The CDR3 is made up of 14 amino acids, end residues included. CDR1 is DFQATT, CDR2 SNEGSKA, per germline (reference sequence). This CDR3 reads CSSSGTSGYNEQFF.

Many counts were recorded for this clonotype. The V and J genes are TRBV14 and TRBJ1-1, with 9 bases matching TRBD1. With 0 bases clipped from V and 5 bases from J, the junction kept 7 bases outside the gene matches. This CDR3 is 16 amino acids long. CDR1 is SGHDN, CDR2 FVKESK, per germline. Written as DNA, the CDR3 is TGTGCCAGCAGCCAAGATCCCGGACAGGGGTGGACTGAAGCTTTCTTT. Residues: CASSQDPGQGWTEAFF.

In this sample, this clonotype turned up many times. The rearrangement links TRBV20-1 to TRBJ2-3, with a tentative D call TRBD2 (5 bases). Germline lookup yields CDR1 DFQATT and CDR2 SNEGSKA (reference sequence). The CDR3 spans 15 residues. V was shortened by 5 bases and J by 4 bases, with 19 bases between the two germline ends. The CDR3 nucleotides are TGCAGTGCTCTCCCCACTAGGTCGAGCGCAGATACGCAGTATTTT. Protein sequence: CSALPTRSSADTQYF.

This clonotype was recorded at least ten times. The chain recombines TRBV6-1 with TRBJ2-7; D gene uncertain. There are 12 residues in the CDR3. V lost 0 bases and J 6 bases, leaving 6 bases between the germline ends. Germline-derived CDR1 and CDR2 are MNHNS and SASEGT. CDR3 bases: TGTGCCAGCAGTGAAGCTTTTGCCGAGCAGTACTTC. Translating it yields CASSEAFAEQYF.

This clonotype was observed a few times. Being one base from a much bigger clone, this may be a read error. V usage is TRBV30 and J usage is TRBJ2-3; D gene uncertain. Germline V lookup: CDR1 GTSNPN, CDR2 SVGIG (reference sequence). This CDR3 is built from 12 residues. CDR3 in DNA: TGTGTCTGGAGCGACTCCCCGGGTACGCAGTATTTT. Protein sequence: CVWSDSPGTQYF.

The genes are TRBV21-1 and TRBJ2-1. TRBV21-1 is a listed pseudogene. CDR3 length equals 12 residues. CDR3 residues: CASSSRQGEQFF. In DNA form, the CDR3 reads TGTGCCAGCAGCAGCCGACAAGGAGAGCAGTTCTTC.

This clonotype was counted ten times or more. The J gene is TRBJ1-5, the V gene TRBV27; unclear D gene. V lost 5 bases and J 7 bases, leaving 15 bases between the germline ends. The CDR3 is made up of 14 amino acids. CDR1 and CDR2 (germline): MNHEY, SMNVEV (reference sequence). CDR3 sequence reads: CASSPRGSEQPQHF. CDR3 nucleotide sequence: TGTGCCAGCAGTCCCCGAGGGTCGGAACAGCCCCAGCATTTT.

The table lists this clonotype with many counts. The chain has TRBV20-1 and TRBJ1-4; D call uncertain. V gave up 3 bases and J gave up 7 bases, with 12 bases separating them. CDR1 and CDR2 from the germline V gene are DFQATT and SNEGSKA (reference sequence). The length of the CDR3 is 13 residues. The CDR3 protein is CSASPESSEKLFF. CDR3 DNA sequence: TGCAGTGCTAGTCCGGAGAGTAGTGAAAAACTGTTTTTT.

The chain joins TRBV5-1 to TRBJ2-7; tentative D call: TRBD1 (6 bases). Trimming shortened V by 1 base and J by 5 bases, and 13 bases separated the two germline ends. Germline CDR1 and CDR2: SGHRS and YFSETQ. The CDR3 is 14 amino acids. The CDR3 DNA is TGCGCCAGCAGCTTGACAGGGTCGGTCAACGAGCAGTACTTC. This gives the protein CASSLTGSVNEQYF.